These 24 T cell receptor beta chains came from one sample sequenced in a study of blood T cell repertoires in COVID-19. Profiled with immunoSEQ multiplex PCR; TCRdb holds only in-frame clones, not every one. Among around 140,000 clones listed, around four fifths were seen once. Sequencing used PBMCs or T cells enriched from blood (not recorded which). These receptors all come from a man in his forties or fifties with acute COVID-19.

J is TRBJ2-5 and V is TRBV28; TRBD1 might be the D (6 bases). The V end was cut by 5 bases, the J end by 1 base, with 11 bases between. Looked up from germline, CDR1 is MDHEN and CDR2 is SYDVKM. This CDR3 has 14 residues. CDR3 protein: CASSPQGTQETQYF. The CDR3 bases are TGTGCCAGCAGTCCCCAGGGGACCCAAGAGACCCAGTACTTC.

The chain links TRBV6-5 to TRBJ2-3, with 7 bases aligning to TRBD1. Germline V gene data show CDR1 as MNHEY and CDR2 as SVGAGI. This CDR3 is 12 amino acids long. V was clipped by 6 bases and J by 9 bases; unmatched bases: 6. The CDR3 reads CASRSGGQTQYF. The DNA of the CDR3 is TGTGCCAGCAGGAGTGGGGGACAGACGCAGTATTTT.

The chain carries TRBV11-2 and TRBJ1-6; no clear D. Trimming shortened V by 5 bases and J by 7 bases, and 12 bases separated the two germline ends. The CDR3 sequence is 14 residues long. The germline CDR1 and CDR2 sequences are SGHAT and FQNNGV. For the CDR3, the DNA is TGTGCCAGCAGCCCCGGAGGGTTAAATTCACCCCTCCACTTT. Translating gives CASSPGGLNSPLHF.

The V call is TRBV18, the J call TRBJ2-1, with TRBD1 matching over 12 bases. The CDR3 extends over 15 amino acids. Germline-derived CDR1 and CDR2 are KGHSH and LQKENI. V gave up 0 bases and J gave up 9 bases; unmatched junction bases: 3. The CDR3 loop reads CASSPPGQGAVEQFF. CDR3 nucleotide sequence: TGTGCCAGCTCACCACCGGGACAGGGGGCGGTTGAGCAGTTCTTC.

In DNA, the CDR3 is TGTGCCAGCAGTGTCTCGTCAGGACAGTCACGGTCAGACACCATATATTTT. It encodes CASSVSSGQSRSDTIYF. The chain employs TRBV25-1 and TRBJ1-3; TRBD1 is a possible D gene (6 bases). The CDR3 contains 17 residues. Germline V lookup: CDR1 MGHDK, CDR2 SYGVNS. Trimming took off 4 bases at V and 8 bases at J, with 24 bases between the two ends.

The rearrangement links TRBV30 to TRBJ2-1; 9 nucleotides match TRBD2. CDR1 is GTSNPN, CDR2 SVGIG, per germline (reference sequence). The V and J ends lost 2 bases and 7 bases, in that order; junction bases with no gene match: 6. This CDR3 spans 14 amino acids. The CDR3 DNA reads TGTGCCTGGAGTCTAGCGGGATTGTGGAATGAGCAGTTCTTC. Amino acids: CAWSLAGLWNEQFF.

This clone was seen a single time. CDR3 nucleotides: TGTGCCAGCCGACTAGCGGGGGGCACCGGGGAGCTGTTTTTT. Its translation is CASRLAGGTGELFF. The J gene is TRBJ2-2, the V gene TRBV6-5, with 13 bases identical to TRBD2. The CDR3 sequence is 14 residues long. V dropped 8 bases and J dropped 4; count of bases not matched to a gene: 1. From germline, CDR1 is MNHEY and CDR2 SVGAGI.

This rearrangement joins TRBV7-9 to TRBJ1-4; 12 positions agree with TRBD1. The V segment lost 5 bases and the J segment 5 bases; nucleotides outside the gene matches: 6. The V gene's germline CDR1 is SEHNR and CDR2 FQNEAQ (reference sequence). This CDR3 is built from 16 residues. The CDR3 DNA is TGTGCCAGCAGCCCCGGGACAGGGGGCCTGAATGAAAAACTGTTTTTT. Translated, it gives CASSPGTGGLNEKLFF.

The V call is TRBV19, the J call TRBJ1-5; D gene unclear. The CDR3 runs 18 residues. Per germline, CDR1 LNHDA and CDR2 SQIVND (reference sequence). With 0 bases removed from V and 0 bases from J, the gap between germline ends came to 15 bases. CDR3 amino acids: CASSIDPFSFLSNQPQHF. DNA of the CDR3: TGTGCCAGTAGTATAGATCCTTTTAGTTTTCTTAGCAATCAGCCCCAGCATTTT.

The chain has TRBV5-5 and TRBJ1-4; 11 bases align to TRBD1. The CDR3 loop spans 16 amino acids. The V and J ends lost 5 bases and 3 bases, in that order; junction bases with no gene match: 6. Per the germline V gene, CDR1 is SGHKS and CDR2 is YYEKEE (reference sequence). The CDR3 DNA reads as TGTGCCAGCAGTTGGCCGGGACAGGGGGCTAATGAAAAACTGTTTTTT. Translating it yields CASSWPGQGANEKLFF.

With regard to this clone: The germline gene is not matched at one end of the junction; a read error may be the cause. The V call is TRBV7-7, the J call TRBJ2-1, with TRBD2 matching over 11 bases. Germline assignment: CDR1 SSHAT and CDR2 FNYEAQ (reference sequence). CDR3 length: 16 amino acids. CDR3 amino acids: CASSLSDSGRGGEQFF. CDR3 nucleotide sequence: TGTGCTAGCAGCTTATCCGATAGCGGGAGGGGGGGTGAGCAGTTCTTC.

V is TRBV29-1 and J is TRBJ2-3; possibly TRBD1 for D (6 bases). Germline values: CDR1 SQVTM, CDR2 ANQGSEA. The CDR3 extends over 13 amino acids. Trimming took off 7 bases at V and 6 bases at J, with 17 bases between the two ends. The CDR3 region is CSASGQEGDTQYF. For the CDR3, the DNA is TGCAGCGCGTCGGGACAAGAAGGGGATACGCAGTATTTT.

The rearrangement uses TRBV19 and TRBJ2-2; 8 bases are a match to TRBD1. This CDR3 has 17 residues. CDR1 is LNHDA, CDR2 SQIVND, per germline (reference sequence). The V and J ends lost 10 bases and 5 bases, in that order; junction bases with no gene match: 18. The CDR3 DNA is TGTGCCACCCCGAGGTCCTGGACAGGGAAGGAAACCGGGGAGCTGTTTTTT. It translates to CATPRSWTGKETGELFF. Full variable domain (missing parts from reference TRBV19 and TRBJ2-2): DGGITQSPKYLFRKEGQNVTLSCEQNLNHDAMYWYRQDPGQGLRLIYYSQIVNDFQKGDIAEGYSVSREKKESFPLTVTSAQKNPTAFYLCATPRSWTGKETGELFFGEGSRLTVL.

The chain has TRBV6-5 and TRBJ2-7, with D unclear. The CDR3 has 13 amino acids. V lost 2 bases, J lost 3 bases, and 8 bases lay in between. The germline V gene has CDR1 MNHEY and CDR2 SVGAGI. CDR3: CASSYEAYYEQYF. CDR3 in DNA: TGTGCCAGCAGTTACGAGGCTTACTACGAGCAGTACTTC.

CDR3 nucleotides: TGTGCCAGCAGTGCAGACAGCCACGGAGGGGGCTACACCTTC. It yields the protein CASSADSHGGGYTF. The rearrangement joins TRBV6-4 to TRBJ1-2; the D gene is possibly TRBD1 (5 bases). V was cut by 4 bases and J by 8 bases, with 17 bases left in between. This CDR3 has 14 amino acids. Looked up from germline, CDR1 is MRHNA and CDR2 is SNTAGT.

V is TRBV15 and J is TRBJ2-1, with 11 bases aligning to TRBD2. CDR1 and CDR2 from the germline V gene are LNHNV and YYDKDF (reference sequence). V lost 6 bases and J lost 3; bases outside the gene matches: 7. This CDR3 is 16 amino acids long. In DNA form, the CDR3 reads TGTGCCACCAGAACGCCGGGACTAGCGGACTACAATGAGCAGTTCTTC. Its protein is CATRTPGLADYNEQFF.

The chain employs TRBV5-1 and TRBJ1-1; 7 bases are a match to TRBD1. After removal of 4 bases from V and 1 base from J, the junction contained 1 base not matched to a gene. Germline V lookup: CDR1 SGHRS, CDR2 YFSETQ. This CDR3 spans 13 amino acids. The CDR3 region has the DNA TGCGCCAGCAGCGACAGGGAGAACACTGAAGCTTTCTTT. Translation gives CASSDRENTEAFF.

This chain joins TRBV5-1 and TRBJ2-1; 10 bases align to TRBD2. Germline assignment: CDR1 SGHRS and CDR2 YFSETQ. This CDR3 region has 15 residues. V lost 0 bases and J lost 7; bases outside the gene matches: 4. The CDR3 protein is CASSLAAGGGNEQFF. The CDR3 region has the DNA TGCGCCAGCAGCTTGGCAGCGGGAGGGGGTAATGAGCAGTTCTTC.

J is TRBJ2-7 and V is TRBV7-2; 14 nucleotides align to TRBD2. V lost 5 bases to trimming and J lost 9 bases; unmatched junction nucleotides: 6. Germline CDR1 SGHTA, CDR2 FQGNSA. This CDR3 is 14 amino acids long. Written as DNA, the CDR3 is TGTGCCAGCAGCCAGGGACTAGCGGGAGAGGCGCAGTACTTC. Translating it yields CASSQGLAGEAQYF. Looking up the rest from reference TRBV7-2 and TRBJ2-7 gives the full variable domain: GAGVSQSPSNKVTEKGKDVELRCDPISGHTALYWYRQSLGQGLEFLIYFQGNSAPDKSGLPSDRFSAERTGGSVSTLTIQRTQQEDSAVYLCASSQGLAGEAQYFGPGTRLTVT.

Turning to this clone: The same CDR3 also results from other DNA sequences found in this sample. V is TRBV28 and J is TRBJ1-5, with D unclear. Germline-derived CDR1 and CDR2 are MDHEN and SYDVKM. This CDR3 comprises 12 residues. V was shortened by 6 bases and J by 7 bases, with 10 bases between the two germline ends. CDR3: CASSFSGQPQHF. CDR3 coding DNA: TGTGCCAGCAGCTTCAGCGGACAGCCCCAGCATTTT.

V usage is TRBV6-6 and J usage is TRBJ1-5, with D possibly being TRBD1 (6 bases). This CDR3 contains 16 residues. Germline V gene data show CDR1 as MNHNY and CDR2 as SVGAGI (reference sequence). The V gene lost 2 bases and the J gene lost 2 bases, with 13 bases spanning the gap. CDR3 nucleotides: TGTGCCAGCAGTTACGGGGGGGGCGATGGCAATCAGCCCCAGCATTTT. It codes for CASSYGGGDGNQPQHF.

The genes are TRBV11-1 and TRBJ1-1; weak D call: TRBD1 (5 bases). V lost 1 base and J 7 bases, leaving 10 bases between the germline ends. The CDR3 runs to 13 residues. The V gene's germline CDR1 is SGHAT and CDR2 FQDESV (reference sequence). The CDR3 region is CASSLVGEGEAFF. DNA of the CDR3: TGTGCCAGCAGCTTAGTAGGGGAAGGTGAAGCTTTCTTT.

The chain joins TRBV7-9 to TRBJ2-7; possibly TRBD2 for D (5 bases). V was trimmed by 3 bases and J by 2 bases, leaving 8 bases between them. Germline V lookup: CDR1 SEHNR, CDR2 FQNEAQ (reference sequence). The CDR3 has 13 amino acids. The CDR3 DNA is TGTGCCAGCAGCTTCGGACTGGCCTACGAGCAGTACTTC. Translated, it gives CASSFGLAYEQYF.

This clone appeared a single time. The rearrangement links TRBV27 to TRBJ2-1; 8 positions match TRBD2. CDR1 MNHEY and CDR2 SMNVEV come from the germline V gene (reference sequence). The CDR3 consists of 17 residues. The J segment lost 10 bases and the V segment lost 4 bases, leaving 18 bases of the junction unmatched. CDR3 sequence: CASSSLAGTTLDREQFF. The CDR3 bases are TGTGCCAGCAGTTCTTTAGCGGGGACCACCTTAGATCGGGAGCAGTTCTTC.